This record covers a single T cell receptor beta chain. There is no known antigen for this receptor. Base-call qualities are not available, and no considerably larger clone is one nucleotide away. The immunoSEQ Assay, a bias-controlled multiplex PCR, was used to amplify TCRbeta CDR3 regions from genomic DNA. For the original study's pipeline: The number of nucleated cells in each sample was estimated from the amplification of reference gene primers within the assay. To quantify the absolute abundance of each unique TCRbeta CDR3 rearrangement, sequence reads were collapsed and filtered. For each sample, productive Simpson clonality was calculated as the square root of Simpson's diversity index over productive rearrangements. TCRdb took this table from immuneACCESS and kept in-frame rearrangements with V and J called. Such tables lack part of the clones; where checked against another copy, unresolved V genes explain under half of the gap, and the rest is unexplained. V, J and clone size are those of that table, while D and trimming were read from the DNA. The sample table lists roughly 200,000 clones, about 87% of them with a count of one. 1.2% of the sample is taken by the ten largest.

In the prospective study, participants were roughly 18 to 90 years old, resided in about two dozen geographic areas of the United States, and were enrolled through a virtual design. To assign participants to cohorts, the prospective study relied on clinical history that participants themselves reported in a screening survey and a study questionnaire. ImmuneRACE Cohort 3 recovered participants were defined by two consecutive negative NP/OP PCR tests, healthcare professional clearance, or symptom resolution. Mobile phlebotomists in the prospective study collected whole blood, serum and a nasopharyngeal or oropharyngeal swab from every participant. Over a roughly 2-month period, participants in the prospective study had the option of providing additional blood draws and questionnaires. Prospective study blood samples were shipped either frozen or at room temperature before DNA extraction. This record comes from a study of blood T cell repertoires in COVID-19 (dated by TCRdb to 2020 to 2022). Turning to the overall study: The collaborator samples originated in the United States, Italy and Spain and spanned the acute and convalescent phases of COVID-19. The prospective study material was composed of cDNA or gDNA derived from T cells, B-cell-depleted T cells, or PBMCs. Deeply sampled blood TCRbeta repertoires from subjects exposed to, actively infected with, or recovered from COVID-19 were included in the dataset. A freely available public database, intended as a resource for researchers studying the immune response to SARS-CoV-2, is where the repertoires were released. Samples came from the ongoing ImmuneRACE study (first 160 participants) plus 1,254 subjects from 6 global collaborators. The sample metadata nearly always contained a de-identified subject ID, COVID-19 status, age in years and sex. Where available, HLA class I and class II types were obtained from metadata supplied by the sample provider rather than from assay-based typing. The investigation overall reported the following: Clinical and demographic metadata were provided uncurated, with the amount varying by source and participant.

The CDR3 runs 15 residues from the cysteine to the phenylalanine. The DNA shown is the 45-base CDR3, in frame from base 1. The junction carries 14 bases between V and J, which are trimmed by 3 bases and 5 bases respectively. CDR1 and CDR2 (SGHRS, YFSETQ) derive from the germline V gene. This receptor was taken from a young man who had recovered from COVID-19. Here the chain combines TRBV5-1 and TRBJ2-2; the D segment could be TRBD2, given 6 matching bases. Sample: PBMCs or T cells enriched from blood (not recorded which). The CDR3 reads CASSSLGGETGELFF. The base sequence is TGCGCCAGCAGCTCCCTCGGAGGGGAGACCGGGGAGCTGTTTTTT.